The T cell receptor beta chain described here comes from a study of blood T cell repertoires in COVID-19. For the study at large: Collection of acute and convalescent COVID-19 samples took place in the United States, Italy and Spain. The analysed material was cDNA or gDNA that came from T cells, B-cell-depleted T cells, or PBMCs.

Authors' methods: From reference gene primer amplification, estimates of nucleated cell counts were derived. The table came from immunoSEQ multiplex PCR; TCRdb's copy has only in-frame clones and leaves some out. The V and J calls and the clone size are those of that table, but D and trimming were determined from the DNA. The table records 180,000 or so clones, 70% to 90% of them present only once. CDR1 and CDR2 from the germline V gene are SQVTM and ANQGSEA. The CDR3 totals 14 residues. V lost 7 bases and J 3 bases, leaving 19 bases between the germline ends. The rearrangement links TRBV29-1 to TRBJ2-7; a weak D match, TRBD2 (6 bases). The clonotype was recovered from a woman of 80 years or more with acute or convalescent COVID-19. The sequenced sample consisted of peripheral blood. The CDR3 loop reads CSANGGPHRYEQYF. In DNA form, the CDR3 reads TGCAGCGCGAATGGAGGGCCCCACCGCTACGAGCAGTACTTC.